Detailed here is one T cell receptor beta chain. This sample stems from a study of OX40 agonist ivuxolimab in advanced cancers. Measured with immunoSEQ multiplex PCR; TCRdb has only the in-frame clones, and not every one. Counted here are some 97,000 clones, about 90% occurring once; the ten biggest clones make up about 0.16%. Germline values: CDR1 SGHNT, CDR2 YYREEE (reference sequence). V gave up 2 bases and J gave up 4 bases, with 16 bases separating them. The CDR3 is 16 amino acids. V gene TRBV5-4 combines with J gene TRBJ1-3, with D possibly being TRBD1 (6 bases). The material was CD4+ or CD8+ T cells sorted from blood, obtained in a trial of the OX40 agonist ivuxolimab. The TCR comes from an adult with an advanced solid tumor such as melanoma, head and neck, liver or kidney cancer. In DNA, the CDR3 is TGTGCCAGCAGCTTTTCGACAGGACGTGGGGGAAACACCATATATTTT. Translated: CASSFSTGRGGNTIYF.